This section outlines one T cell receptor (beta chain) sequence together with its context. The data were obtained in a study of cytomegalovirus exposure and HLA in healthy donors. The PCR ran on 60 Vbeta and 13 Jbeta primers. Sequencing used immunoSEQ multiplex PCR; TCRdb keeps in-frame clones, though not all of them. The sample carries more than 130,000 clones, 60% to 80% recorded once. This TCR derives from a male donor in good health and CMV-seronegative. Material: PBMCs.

The CDR3 region has the DNA TGTGCCAGCAGCAGCGTGGGAGGGAATCAGCCCCAGCATTTT. Residues: CASSSVGGNQPQHF. The chain carries TRBV5-6 and TRBJ1-5; D is ambiguous. Germline assignment: CDR1 SGHDT and CDR2 YYEEEE. Deletions cut 4 bases from V and 4 bases from J, with 12 bases between. This CDR3 has 14 amino acids.